The 28 T cell receptor beta chains below all came from one sample that was sequenced in a study of molecular identifiers for immune sequencing clone quantification. TCRdb re-called the PCR reads through MiXCR, storing one row per CDR3 protein. The table includes hundreds of thousands of distinct CDR3 sequences, about 25% detected once. What was sequenced was naive CD8+ T cells from blood, with Jurkat cell RNA spiked in. Indicated subset: FACS-sorted CD8+CD4-CCR7+CD45RA+ naive T cells. Every receptor here comes from a human donor in good health. Some libraries in this study had Jurkat cell RNA spiked in.

Of note for this clonotype: A much larger clone is a single base away; this may be a read error. The J gene is TRBJ1-5, the V gene TRBV30, with a possible D match to TRBD1 (5 bases). V lost 1 base to trimming and J lost 5 bases, with 15 bases between them. CDR1 is GTSNPN, CDR2 SVGIG, per germline (reference sequence). The CDR3 length is 15 residues. The CDR3 loop reads CAWSEGVSGDQPQHF. CDR3 nucleotides: TGTGCCTGGAGTGAAGGGGTTTCGGGCGATCAGCCCCAGCATTTT.

Note on this clonotype: A much larger clone differs by one base, so this may be a read error. The CDR3 loop reads CSVGDVGPVSYEQYF. DNA for the CDR3: TGCAGCGTTGGAGATGTGGGGCCGGTCTCCTACGAGCAGTACTTC. This sequence joins TRBV29-1 and TRBJ2-7; D might be TRBD1 (5 bases). The germline V gene has CDR1 SQVTM and CDR2 ANQGSEA. This CDR3 has 15 amino acids. V lost 4 bases to trimming and J lost 0 bases, with 16 bases between them.

On this clonotype: One junction end disagrees with the germline gene, perhaps due to a read error. V usage is TRBV5-5 and J usage is TRBJ2-5; 7 nucleotides agree with TRBD2. CDR3 length equals 16 residues. The V gene's germline CDR1 is SGHKS and CDR2 YYEKEE (reference sequence). The DNA of the CDR3 is TGTGCCAGCAGCTCCGGGGGGAGGAGGGACCAAGAGACCCTGTACTTC. It translates to CASSSGGRRDQETLYF.

This clonotype turned up a few times. Just one base apart from a much larger clone, this may be a read error. The rearrangement joins TRBV29-1 to TRBJ1-1; D unclear. Germline V gives CDR1 SQVTM, CDR2 ANQGSEA. This CDR3 spans 14 amino acids. The CDR3 nucleotides are TGCAGCGGAGGTGTTGCGTTCATGAACACTGAAGCTTCCTTT. The encoded protein is CSGGVAFMNTEASF.

The J gene is TRBJ2-2, the V gene TRBV7-6, with D possibly matching TRBD1 (5 bases). Germline lookup yields CDR1 SGHVS and CDR2 FNYEAQ. This CDR3 is built from 13 residues. Trimming removed 5 bases at V and 10 bases at J, with 14 bases between. The CDR3 DNA reads as TGTGCCAGCAGCAGCGACAGTTCCCCGGAGCTGTTTTTT. It codes for CASSSDSSPELFF.

This clonotype came up many times. The genes are TRBV19 and TRBJ1-5; 8 bases match TRBD1. The trim removed 2 bases at V and 9 bases at J, leaving 6 bases unmatched. The CDR3 consists of 14 residues. In germline, CDR1 is LNHDA, CDR2 SQIVND (reference sequence). CDR3 sequence (DNA): TGTGCCAGTAGTATACTACAGGGGGGTTGGCCCCAGCATTTT. This gives the protein CASSILQGGWPQHF.

This clonotype was detected many times. The rearrangement links TRBV7-2 to TRBJ2-5; 10 bases are a match to TRBD2. The CDR3 runs 15 residues. Germline trimming cut 3 bases from V and 5 bases from J; bases unmatched to any gene: 6. Germline V gene sequence: CDR1 SGHTA, CDR2 FQGNSA. CDR3 loop: CASSFSGGALETQYF. CDR3 in DNA: TGTGCCAGCAGCTTCAGCGGGGGGGCCCTCGAGACCCAGTACTTC.

This clonotype has at least ten counts. V usage is TRBV29-1 and J usage is TRBJ2-7; weak D call: TRBD1 (6 bases). V lost 1 base to trimming and J lost 3 bases, with 10 bases between them. This CDR3 is 13 amino acids long. Germline assignment: CDR1 SQVTM and CDR2 ANQGSEA. CDR3 bases: TGCAGCGTTGAAGGGGACATAGGCTACGAGCAGTACTTC. Encoded protein: CSVEGDIGYEQYF.

This clonotype was seen many times. This rearrangement joins TRBV7-9 to TRBJ2-1, with D hard to call. This CDR3 is built from 11 residues. The germline V gene has CDR1 SEHNR and CDR2 FQNEAQ (reference sequence). V was cut by 5 bases and J by 7 bases, with 6 bases left in between. CDR3 residues: CASSTQNEQFF. The CDR3 nucleotides are TGTGCCAGCAGCACTCAAAATGAGCAGTTCTTC.

Note on this clonotype: A much larger clone sits a single nucleotide away, making a read error possible. The J gene is TRBJ1-4, the V gene TRBV3-1; D uncertain. Germline CDR1 is LGHDT and CDR2 is YNNKEL (reference sequence). The CDR3 runs 14 residues. The CDR3 sequence: CASSQGQLFGKLSF. Written as DNA, the CDR3 is TGTGCCAGCAGCCAAGGGCAGCTTTTCGGGAAACTGTCTTTT.

This clonotype has at least ten counts. The V and J genes are TRBV14 and TRBJ2-1, with D perhaps TRBD1 (5 bases). CDR3 length: 16 amino acids. Trimming left V 0 bases short and J 3 bases short, with 12 bases between. Per germline, CDR1 SGHDN and CDR2 FVKESK. CDR3 in amino acids: CASSQEGPGYYNEQFF. As DNA, the CDR3 is TGTGCCAGCAGCCAAGAAGGTCCAGGGTACTACAATGAGCAGTTCTTC.

This clonotype was seen many times. The genes are TRBV29-1 and TRBJ1-1; D is undetermined. V lost 4 bases and J lost 2, with 5 bases in between. This CDR3 region has 11 residues. Germline assignment: CDR1 SQVTM and CDR2 ANQGSEA. The CDR3 DNA is TGCAGCGTTGTGAGTAACACTGAAGCTTTCTTT. Translating gives CSVVSNTEAFF.

In its sample, this clonotype was seen a few times. The chain combines TRBV27 with TRBJ2-7; perhaps TRBD2 as D (7 bases). The CDR3 length is 16 residues. Germline values: CDR1 MNHEY, CDR2 SMNVEV (reference sequence). Trimming removed 6 bases at V and 3 bases at J, with 21 bases between. The CDR3 protein is CASRSRGGRNFYEQYF. The CDR3 bases are TGTGCCAGCAGATCAAGGGGGGGGAGGAACTTCTACGAGCAGTACTTC.

The V gene is TRBV20-1, the J gene TRBJ2-5; D is unresolved. Germline CDR1 reads DFQATT; CDR2 reads SNEGSKA (reference sequence). This CDR3 region has 12 residues. V gave up 5 bases and J gave up 6 bases, with 13 bases separating them. CDR3 residues: CSAGVTLQTQYF. DNA for the CDR3: TGCAGTGCTGGAGTAACGTTGCAGACCCAGTACTTC.

There are a few counts of this clonotype. V usage is TRBV20-1 and J usage is TRBJ2-7; 9 bases map to TRBD1. This CDR3 comprises 13 residues. Germline V gene data show CDR1 as DFQATT and CDR2 as SNEGSKA (reference sequence). For the CDR3, the DNA is TGCAGCGCCCGGACAGGGGATAGCTACGAGCAGTACTTC. Translation gives CSARTGDSYEQYF.

This clonotype was found a few times. The rearrangement joins TRBV6-5 to TRBJ2-2, with TRBD2 matching 7 bases. The junction had 1 base not matched to a gene; V was cut back by 2 bases and J by 1 base. The CDR3 is made up of 15 amino acids. Germline V lookup: CDR1 MNHEY, CDR2 SVGAGI. CDR3 coding DNA: TGTGCCAGCAGTTACGGGGGGGTGAACACCGGGGAGCTGTTTTTT. Translating gives CASSYGGVNTGELFF.

As concerns this clonotype: The junction and the germline gene differ at one end; a read error may be behind it. The V call is TRBV4-2, the J call TRBJ1-1; no reliable D call. This CDR3 is 16 amino acids long. Germline V CDR1 and CDR2: LGHNA, YNFKEQ. This CDR3 reads CAGSQKAASMNTEAFF. Written as DNA, the CDR3 is TGTGCCGGCAGCCAAAAGGCAGCCTCTATGAACACTGAAGCTTTCTTT.

Concerning this clonotype: This may come from a read error, since a much larger clone is one base off. V usage is TRBV4-2 and J usage is TRBJ2-5; TRBD2 agrees at 7 bases. Germline CDR1 and CDR2: LGHNA and YNFKEQ. CDR3 length: 19 residues. The CDR3 nucleotides read TGTGCCGGCAGCCAAGAGAGTGAAGGCGGGAGCATCCGGGAAGAGACCCAGTACTTC. It encodes CAGSQESEGGSIREETQYF.

Many counts were recorded for this clonotype. The rearrangement uses TRBV29-1 and TRBJ1-2, with 11 bases fitting TRBD1. From germline, CDR1 is SQVTM and CDR2 ANQGSEA. V lost 7 bases to trimming and J lost 2 bases; unmatched junction nucleotides: 3. The CDR3 spans 13 residues. The CDR3 protein is CSAGTGGNYGYTF. CDR3 bases: TGCAGCGCTGGGACAGGGGGAAACTATGGCTACACCTTC.

The V call is TRBV12-3 or TRBV12-4, the J call TRBJ2-7; 12 nucleotides agree with TRBD1. The CDR3 consists of 15 residues. V was clipped by 5 bases and J by 5 bases; unmatched bases: 7. The CDR3 loop is CASSGGTGGFDEQYF. DNA for the CDR3: TGTGCCAGCAGTGGGGGGACAGGGGGCTTCGACGAGCAGTACTTC.

The count of this clonotype is one. A much larger clone is a single base away; this may be a read error. The chain has TRBV5-5 and TRBJ2-5, with D maybe TRBD1 (6 bases). Germline CDR1 and CDR2: SGHKS and YYEKEE (reference sequence). Deletions cut 4 bases from V and 3 bases from J, with 7 bases between. CDR3 size: 12 residues. CDR3 in DNA: TGTGCCAGCAGCGCAGGGGAAGAGACCCAGTACTTC. Translating it yields CASSAGEETQYF.

The V call is TRBV9, the J call TRBJ2-6; maybe TRBD2 (5 bases). CDR3 length: 15 residues. Germline CDR1 is SGDLS and CDR2 is YYNGEE. Trimming cost V 4 bases and J 3 bases, with 11 bases left between them. CDR3 sequence: CASSPTSYGANVLTF. In DNA form, the CDR3 reads TGTGCCAGCAGCCCTACTAGTTATGGGGCCAACGTCCTGACTTTC.

In its sample, this clonotype was seen many times. CDR3 sequence reads: CASSPIDSKYEQYF. CDR3 nucleotide sequence: TGTGCCAGCAGCCCGATAGACAGCAAATACGAGCAGTACTTC. The rearrangement uses TRBV27 and TRBJ2-7, with D possibly matching TRBD1 (5 bases). Germline CDR1 is MNHEY and CDR2 is SMNVEV (reference sequence). This CDR3 region has 14 residues. Trimming shortened V by 6 bases and J by 4 bases, and 16 bases separated the two germline ends.

The sample holds many counts of this clonotype. The chain carries TRBV7-2 and TRBJ2-5; D is possibly TRBD1 or TRBD2 (5 bases each). V was pared by 5 bases and J by 0 bases, with 16 bases between. CDR1 is SGHTA and CDR2 is FQGNSA in the germline V gene. This CDR3 region has 16 residues. The CDR3 region is CASSPGTAPYQETQYF. In DNA, the CDR3 is TGTGCCAGCAGCCCCGGGACGGCCCCGTACCAAGAGACCCAGTACTTC.

The sample holds one count of this clonotype. The chain carries TRBV30 and TRBJ2-1, with D possibly being TRBD2 (5 bases). Trimming took off 3 bases at V and 0 bases at J, with 15 bases between the two ends. There are 16 residues in the CDR3. Germline V gene sequence: CDR1 GTSNPN, CDR2 SVGIG (reference sequence). The CDR3 nucleotides read TGTGCCTGGAGCCAGCGGAAGGGCAGCTCCTACAATGAGCAGTTCTTC. Protein sequence: CAWSQRKGSSYNEQFF.

On this clonotype: A read error is possible here, since a much larger clone lies one base away. V usage is TRBV7-6 and J usage is TRBJ2-2; 7 nucleotides align to TRBD1. CDR3 length equals 16 residues. The germline V gene encodes CDR1 SGHVS and CDR2 FNYEAQ. The DNA of the CDR3 is TGTGCCAGCAGCTTAGGTTTCCAGGGGGTCCTCGGGGCGCTGTTTTTT. Amino acids: CASSLGFQGVLGALFF.

For this clonotype: This is likely a read error, given that the CDR3 carries no conserved phenylalanine or tryptophan at its end. The limits of the CDR3 on the DNA are not certain, so only TCRdb's listed CDR3 is given. The chain has TRBV27 and TRBJ1-1; the D segment call TRBD1 is taken from the table without a DNA check. The CDR3 is 14 amino acids in total, end residues counted. In germline, CDR1 is MNHEY, CDR2 SMNVEV (reference sequence). This CDR3 reads CASSFGRPGTEALY.

The chain joins TRBV6-5 to TRBJ2-7; D is possibly TRBD1 or TRBD2 (5 bases each). This CDR3 spans 14 amino acids. V lost 4 bases to trimming and J lost 0 bases, with 10 bases between them. Per germline, CDR1 MNHEY and CDR2 SVGAGI. CDR3 protein: CASSSAGGSYEQYF. For the CDR3, the DNA is TGTGCCAGCAGTTCCGCTGGGGGCTCCTACGAGCAGTACTTC.